These T cell receptor beta chains were read from a single sample in a study of blood T cell repertoires in COVID-19. Generated by immunoSEQ multiplex PCR, the TCRdb table keeps only in-frame clones and is missing some. The sample lists about 300,000 clones; around 90% were seen once. The sequenced sample was PBMCs or T cells enriched from blood (not recorded which). The origin of the receptors is a man aged 60-69 years who had recovered from COVID-19. CDR3s include the opening cysteine and the closing phenylalanine or tryptophan. The order of the fields is clone size, D gene, V gene, J gene, CDR3 DNA, CDR3 protein. The D gene is left open where the match is weak. Where a row states a size, it is once, few, many or the class of an expanded clone; other rows omit it.

-	TRBD2	TRBV18	TRBJ2-1	TGTGCCAGCTCACCAGCAGCGGGAGTAGTGGATGAGCAGTTCTTC	CASSPAAGVVDEQFF
once	TRBD1	TRBV12-3/TRBV12-4	TRBJ1-2	TGTGCCAGCAGTCGGGACAGCGGTTATGGCTACACCTTC	CASSRDSGYGYTF
-	-	TRBV10-3	TRBJ1-1	TGTGCCATCAGTGAGGAGGACACTGAAGCTTTCTTT	CAISEEDTEAFF
-	TRBD2	TRBV29-1	TRBJ2-7	TGCAGCGTCGGGGGAGGGCCCGAGCAGTACTTC	CSVGGGPEQYF
-	-	TRBV6-5	TRBJ2-7	TGTGCCAGCAGGCAAGCTAGGCCCCCCTACGAGCAGTACTTC	CASRQARPPYEQYF
-	-	TRBV19	TRBJ2-1	TGTGCCACAAACAGTCCCTACAATGAGCAGTTCTTC	CATNSPYNEQFF
-	-	TRBV29-1	TRBJ1-4	TGCAGCGTTGGTGGTGGGCAACTGTTTTTT	CSVGGGQLFF
-	TRBD2	TRBV7-6	TRBJ2-5	TGTGCCAGCAGTTCGGGACTACTGCAAGAGACCCAGTACTTC	CASSSGLLQETQYF
once	-	TRBV28	TRBJ2-1	TGTGCCAGCACCTCGACGGACAGAAACCACAATGAGCAGTTCTTC	CASTSTDRNHNEQFF
few	-	TRBV9	TRBJ1-2	TGTGCCAGCAGCGTAGAGGCCGCTTGGGGGGGATACTATGGCTACACCTTC	CASSVEAAWGGYYGYTF
-	-	TRBV28	TRBJ2-1	TGTGCCAGCACGAGGGGGACCTACAAGTTGAATGAGCAGTTCTTC	CASTRGTYKLNEQFF
-	-	TRBV14	TRBJ2-1	TGTGCCAGCAGCCAAGATCGGGTCAATGAGCAGTTCTTC	CASSQDRVNEQFF
-	-	TRBV6-4	TRBJ1-5	TGTGCCAGCGGTTCCTTTGTCCCGGAGGGCAATCAGCCCCAGCATTTT	CASGSFVPEGNQPQHF
-	-	TRBV19	TRBJ1-5	TGTGCCAGTAGTATAAATACAGGGCTTCAGCCCCAGCATTTT	CASSINTGLQPQHF
once	-	TRBV30	TRBJ1-1	TGTGCCTGGAGTGGCGGGCCAACCTACACTGAAGCTTTCTTT	CAWSGGPTYTEAFF
-	-	TRBV25-1	TRBJ1-6	TGTGCCAGCAGTGAGGGTGCCCTACGGAGCTCCTATAATTCACCCCTCCACTTT	CASSEGALRSSYNSPLHF
-	-	TRBV7-2	TRBJ1-1	TGTGCCAGCAGCCTGGACTCTCCTGCCACTGAAGCTTTCTTT	CASSLDSPATEAFF
once	-	TRBV21-1	TRBJ1-1	TGTGCCAGCAGGAAGACAGGGGGCGGCACTGAAGCTTTCTTT	CASRKTGGGTEAFF